The rows below give T cell receptor beta chains drawn from one sample of a study of beta chain features in type 1 diabetes. Sequencing was performed with immunoSEQ multiplex PCR; in TCRdb, only in-frame clones are kept and a portion is missing. Here the sample spans approximately 170,000 clones, about 9.1% being singletons. Sequences were obtained from central memory CD4+ T cells from blood. These receptors all come from a woman aged 18-30 years in good health. The CDR3 runs from the conserved cysteine through the conserved F or W. The D gene is left open where the match is weak. Not all rows give a size; the values are once, few, many and, for expanded clones, a class.

j_call,clone_size,d_call,cdr3_length,v_call,cdr3_aa,cdr3_nt
TRBJ1-2,NA,TRBD1,16,TRBV19,CASSKLNRGFTYGYTF,TGTGCCAGTAGTAAACTCAACAGGGGGTTTACCTATGGCTACACCTTC
TRBJ2-3,NA,TRBD2,18,TRBV4-1,CASSQLLGLAGNTDTQYF,TGCGCCAGCAGCCAACTCCTGGGACTAGCGGGAAACACAGATACGCAGTATTTT
TRBJ2-1,NA,NA,15,TRBV7-2,CASSLVGGAYNEQFF,TGTGCCAGCAGCTTAGTAGGGGGGGCCTACAATGAGCAGTTCTTC
TRBJ2-1,NA,NA,14,TRBV7-9,CASSSDDGDNEQFF,TGTGCCAGCAGCTCCGACGACGGAGACAATGAGCAGTTCTTC
TRBJ1-2,few,NA,14,TRBV13,CASSLVAGGLGYTF,TGTGCCAGCAGCTTAGTCGCCGGGGGACTTGGCTACACCTTC
TRBJ2-6,NA,TRBD1,14,TRBV7-9,CAGRQGSGANVLTF,TGTGCCGGCAGACAGGGCTCTGGGGCCAACGTCCTGACTTTC
TRBJ1-1,few,NA,15,TRBV5-4,CASSFDMSRNTEAFF,TGTGCCAGCAGCTTCGATATGTCCAGGAACACTGAAGCTTTCTTT
TRBJ1-4,few,NA,12,TRBV29-1,CSAPGEDEKLFF,TGCAGCGCCCCGGGGGAGGATGAAAAACTGTTTTTT
TRBJ2-3,few,NA,13,TRBV7-2,CASSYGTIDTQYF,TGTGCCAGCAGCTACGGGACAATCGATACGCAGTATTTT
TRBJ2-7,few,TRBD2,15,TRBV4-2,CASSQQTSSTYEQYF,TGTGCCAGCAGCCAACAGACTAGCAGCACCTACGAGCAGTACTTC
TRBJ2-3,NA,NA,13,TRBV11-1,CASSLEGTDTQYF,TGTGCCAGCAGCTTAGAGGGGACAGATACGCAGTATTTT
TRBJ2-1,few,NA,15,TRBV4-1,CASSQGEGGYNEQFF,TGCGCCAGCAGCCAAGGGGAAGGGGGCTACAATGAGCAGTTCTTC
TRBJ1-2,few,NA,12,TRBV30,CAWSWQSGGYTF,TGTGCCTGGAGCTGGCAGTCGGGTGGCTACACCTTC
TRBJ1-1,few,TRBD1,17,TRBV7-8,CASSLGNTGAYNTEAFF,TGTGCCAGCAGCTTAGGGAACACAGGGGCGTATAACACTGAAGCTTTCTTT
TRBJ1-2,few,NA,12,TRBV29-1,CSVTTDNYGYTF,TGCAGCGTTACAACAGATAACTATGGCTACACCTTC
TRBJ2-2,few,NA,13,TRBV19,CASSQGVPGELFF,TGTGCCAGTAGCCAAGGGGTTCCCGGGGAGCTGTTTTTT
TRBJ2-5,NA,NA,11,TRBV4-1,CASSHRETQYF,TGCGCCAGCAGCCACAGGGAGACCCAGTACTTC
TRBJ2-1,few,TRBD1,15,TRBV19,CASSLNRQGYNEQFF,TGTGCCAGTAGTCTAAACCGACAGGGATACAATGAGCAGTTCTTC
TRBJ2-7,NA,TRBD2,16,TRBV30,CAWNGRSGAGGYEQYF,TGTGCCTGGAACGGTCGGAGCGGGGCGGGAGGCTACGAGCAGTACTTC
TRBJ2-3,few,NA,17,TRBV21-1,CASSKVERQDRPDTQYF,TGTGCCAGCAGCAAAGTTGAGCGACAGGACCGCCCAGATACGCAGTATTTT
TRBJ1-1,few,TRBD1,19,TRBV13,CASSLALNPSDRVRIEAFF,TGTGCCAGCAGCTTAGCCCTTAACCCCAGTGACAGGGTGAGGATTGAGGCTTTCTTT
TRBJ1-2,few,NA,15,TRBV7-2,CASSQSRWGNDGYTF,TGTGCCAGCAGCCAAAGCCGATGGGGCAATGATGGCTACACCTTC
TRBJ1-2,few,NA,13,TRBV5-6,CASRQGGAYGYTF,TGTGCCAGCAGGCAAGGGGGGGCCTATGGCTACACCTTC
TRBJ1-2,few,TRBD1,15,TRBV2,CASMRGTGGASGYTF,TGTGCCAGCATGAGGGGGACAGGGGGCGCCAGTGGCTACACCTTC
TRBJ2-1,NA,TRBD2,15,TRBV29-1,CSAAGWGLAANEQFF,TGCAGCGCCGCGGGTTGGGGACTAGCGGCCAATGAGCAGTTCTTC
TRBJ2-7,NA,NA,12,TRBV9,CAPEQRSYEQYF,TGTGCCCCCGAGCAGAGGTCCTACGAGCAGTACTTC
TRBJ1-2,few,NA,12,TRBV6-5,CASSDGWVSSTF,TGTGCCAGCAGCGACGGATGGGTCTCTAGCACCTTC
TRBJ2-1,few,NA,16,TRBV6-5,CASSYEGGTVYNEQFF,TGTGCCAGCAGTTACGAAGGGGGGACAGTATACAATGAGCAGTTCTTC
TRBJ2-3,NA,TRBD2,17,TRBV7-8,CASSLGGVAGGSDTQYF,TGTGCCAGCAGCTTAGGGGGAGTAGCGGGAGGATCAGATACGCAGTATTTT
TRBJ2-5,NA,NA,14,TRBV30,CAWRSQGSQETQYF,TGTGCCTGGAGGTCTCAGGGGAGCCAAGAGACCCAGTACTTC
TRBJ2-2,few,NA,15,TRBV7-9,CASSFNERFTGELFF,TGTGCCAGCAGCTTTAACGAGCGGTTCACCGGGGAGCTGTTTTTT
TRBJ2-3,NA,NA,12,TRBV30,CAWRSGPDTQYF,TGTGCCTGGAGGTCAGGGCCAGATACGCAGTATTTT
TRBJ2-3,few,TRBD2,17,TRBV9,CASSSTPLAGGTDTQYF,TGTGCCAGCAGCAGTACACCACTAGCGGGAGGCACAGATACGCAGTATTTT
TRBJ1-5,NA,NA,16,TRBV4-2,CASSQDLAGGNQPQHF,TGTGCCAGCAGCCAAGATTTAGCGGGAGGCAATCAGCCCCAGCATTTT
TRBJ2-3,few,NA,13,TRBV5-1,CASSRDSTDTQYF,TGCGCCAGCAGCAGAGATAGCACAGATACGCAGTATTTT
TRBJ1-1,few,NA,14,TRBV11-2,CASSPRQRGTEAFF,TGTGCCAGCAGCCCCAGACAGAGGGGGACTGAAGCTTTCTTT
TRBJ2-5,NA,NA,13,TRBV5-1,CASSLGVQETQYF,TGCGCCAGCAGCTTAGGAGTCCAAGAGACCCAGTACTTC
TRBJ1-1,NA,NA,14,TRBV12-5,CASGLEGLLGGAFF,TGTGCTAGTGGTTTGGAGGGCCTCCTGGGGGGAGCTTTCTTT
TRBJ2-5,few,TRBD2,18,TRBV5-1,CASSLGGSSGRFQETQYF,TGCGCCAGCAGCTTGGGGGGCTCTAGCGGGAGGTTCCAAGAGACCCAGTACTTC
TRBJ1-1,NA,NA,13,TRBV9,CASSPWAGTEAFF,TGTGCCAGCAGCCCCTGGGCGGGGACTGAAGCTTTCTTT
TRBJ1-4,NA,TRBD1,13,TRBV6-5,CASSTGGGEKLFF,TGTGCCAGCAGTACAGGGGGGGGTGAAAAACTGTTTTTT
TRBJ1-4,NA,NA,13,TRBV18,CASSFSTNEKLFF,TGTGCCAGCTCATTCTCTACGAATGAAAAACTGTTTTTT
TRBJ1-1,few,TRBD1,15,TRBV4-2,CASSRTGQGRTEAFF,TGTGCCAGCAGCCGGACGGGACAGGGCAGGACTGAAGCTTTCTTT
TRBJ1-1,NA,NA,14,TRBV15,CATSGGGTYTEAFF,TGTGCCACCAGCGGGGGGGGAACCTACACTGAAGCTTTCTTT